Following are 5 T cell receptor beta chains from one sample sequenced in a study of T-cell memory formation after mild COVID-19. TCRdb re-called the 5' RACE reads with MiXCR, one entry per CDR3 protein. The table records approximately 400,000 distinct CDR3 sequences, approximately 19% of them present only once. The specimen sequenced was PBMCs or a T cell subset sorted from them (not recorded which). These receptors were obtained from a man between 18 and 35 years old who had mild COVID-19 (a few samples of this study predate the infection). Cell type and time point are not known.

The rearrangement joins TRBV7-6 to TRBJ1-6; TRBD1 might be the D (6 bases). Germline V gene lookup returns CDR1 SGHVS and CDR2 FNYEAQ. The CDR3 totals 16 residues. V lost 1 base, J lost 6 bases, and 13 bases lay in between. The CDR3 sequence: CASSLDRGASNSPLHF. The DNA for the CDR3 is TGTGCCAGCAGCTTAGACCGGGGGGCTAGTAATTCACCCCTCCACTTT.

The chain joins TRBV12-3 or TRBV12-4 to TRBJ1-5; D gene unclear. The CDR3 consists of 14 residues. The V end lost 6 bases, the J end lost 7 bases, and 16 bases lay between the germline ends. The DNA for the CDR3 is TGTGCCAGCAGCCTCGGGGAACCTCCCCAGCCCCAGCATTTT. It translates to CASSLGEPPQPQHF.

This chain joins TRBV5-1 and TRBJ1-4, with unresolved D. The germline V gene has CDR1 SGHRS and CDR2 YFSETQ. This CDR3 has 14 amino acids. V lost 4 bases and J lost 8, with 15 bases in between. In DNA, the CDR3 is TGCGCCAGCAGCGCCTCACAGTGGGAAGAAAAACTGTTTTTT. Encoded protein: CASSASQWEEKLFF. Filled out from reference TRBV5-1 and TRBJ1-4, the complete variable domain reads KAGVTQTPRYLIKTRGQQVTLSCSPISGHRSVSWYQQTPGQGLQFLFEYFSETQRNKGNFPGRFSGRQFSNSRSEMNVSTLELGDSALYLCASSASQWEEKLFFGSGTQLSVL.

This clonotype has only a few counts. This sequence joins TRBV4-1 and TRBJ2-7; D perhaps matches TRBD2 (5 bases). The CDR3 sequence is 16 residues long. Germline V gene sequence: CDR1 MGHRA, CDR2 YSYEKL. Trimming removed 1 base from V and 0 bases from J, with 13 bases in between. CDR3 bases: TGCGCCAGCAGCCAAGTGGGCTCCGGGAACTCCTACGAGCAGTACTTC. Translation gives CASSQVGSGNSYEQYF.

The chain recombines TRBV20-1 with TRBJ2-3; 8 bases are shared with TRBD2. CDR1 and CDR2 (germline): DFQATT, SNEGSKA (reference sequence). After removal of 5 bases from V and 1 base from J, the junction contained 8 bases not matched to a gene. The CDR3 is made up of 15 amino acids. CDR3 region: CSAPNLRGGTDTQYF. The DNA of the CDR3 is TGCAGTGCTCCTAATTTGCGGGGGGGCACAGATACGCAGTATTTT.